The 20 T cell receptor beta chains reported below all come from one sample, sequenced in a study of CD8 T cells in ankylosing spondylitis. TCRdb recomputed calls from the 5' RACE reads with MiXCR, one row per CDR3 protein. The data hold approximately 130,000 distinct CDR3 sequences, with around 8.5% observed a single time. The specimen sequenced was blood, either unsorted or a sorted T cell fraction (not recorded which). These receptors originate from a male donor with ankylosing spondylitis or in good health (not recorded which).

This clonotype showed up many times. The J gene is TRBJ1-1, the V gene TRBV4-2; 10 nucleotides agree with TRBD1. The CDR3 spans 15 residues. The V segment lost 2 bases and the J segment 5 bases; nucleotides outside the gene matches: 5. The V gene's germline CDR1 is LGHNA and CDR2 YNFKEQ. DNA for the CDR3: TGTGCCAGCAGCCAACAGACAGGGGGCTTAACTGAAGCTTTCTTT. This codes for CASSQQTGGLTEAFF.

This clonotype has a count of ten or more. V gene TRBV29-1 combines with J gene TRBJ2-5; the D gene is possibly TRBD1 (6 bases). This CDR3 comprises 12 residues. V lost 4 bases to trimming and J lost 7 bases, with 13 bases between them. Looked up from germline, CDR1 is SQVTM and CDR2 is ANQGSEA. As DNA, the CDR3 is TGCAGCGTTGGGGACAACGTCGGGACCCAGTACTTC. Protein: CSVGDNVGTQYF.

This clonotype has a handful of counts. This rearrangement joins TRBV7-2 to TRBJ2-5, with TRBD2 matching over 7 bases. Germline trimming cut 5 bases from V and 5 bases from J; bases unmatched to any gene: 8. Germline CDR1 reads SGHTA; CDR2 reads FQGNSA. The CDR3 is made up of 14 amino acids. The CDR3 bases are TGTGCCAGCAGCGATGCGGGAGTCCGGGAGACCCAGTACTTC. Protein: CASSDAGVRETQYF.

The chain is built from TRBV5-1 and TRBJ2-7; 8 positions match TRBD1. This CDR3 contains 14 residues. V lost 1 base and J lost 3; bases outside the gene matches: 3. Germline values: CDR1 SGHRS, CDR2 YFSETQ. The CDR3 loop reads CASSLSGGFYEQYF. CDR3 DNA sequence: TGCGCCAGCAGCTTGTCAGGGGGCTTCTACGAGCAGTACTTC.

The sample holds many counts of this clonotype. The rearrangement uses TRBV28 and TRBJ1-5, with unresolved D. The germline V gene encodes CDR1 MDHEN and CDR2 SYDVKM. V was trimmed by 6 bases and J by 1 base, leaving 10 bases between them. The CDR3 loop spans 14 amino acids. The CDR3 coding sequence is TGTGCCAGCAGCACCCCTCGGAGCAATCAGCCCCAGCATTTT. It translates to CASSTPRSNQPQHF. Filled out from reference TRBV28 and TRBJ1-5, the complete variable domain reads DVKVTQSSRYLVKRTGEKVFLECVQDMDHENMFWYRQDPGLGLRLIYFSYDVKMKEKGDIPEGYSVSREKKERFSLILESASTNQTSMYLCASSTPRSNQPQHFGDGTRLSIL.

This clonotype was detected ten times or more. V and J are TRBV10-3 and TRBJ2-5, with 7 bases aligning to TRBD1. The CDR3 runs 13 residues. V shed 4 bases, J shed 1 base, and the junction held 0 bases outside the gene matches. Germline-derived CDR1 and CDR2 are ENHRY and SYGVKD. CDR3 protein: CAISGQGQETQYF. DNA for the CDR3: TGTGCCATCAGTGGACAGGGCCAAGAGACCCAGTACTTC.

This clonotype was detected ten times or more. This chain connects TRBV28 to TRBJ2-1; TRBD2 matches at 8 bases. This CDR3 has 15 residues. V shed 5 bases, J shed 2 bases, and the junction held 5 bases outside the gene matches. The V gene's germline CDR1 is MDHEN and CDR2 SYDVKM. As DNA, the CDR3 is TGTGCCAGCAGTCTAGCGGGCAACGCCTACAATGAGCAGTTCTTC. Translating gives CASSLAGNAYNEQFF.

This clonotype was detected many times. This chain uses TRBV20-1 with TRBJ2-5; 10 nucleotides agree with TRBD2. Germline trimming cut 0 bases from V and 4 bases from J; bases unmatched to any gene: 14. CDR3 length equals 18 residues. Per germline, CDR1 DFQATT and CDR2 SNEGSKA (reference sequence). The CDR3 loop reads CSARDSAVAGGSPETQYF. CDR3 DNA sequence: TGCAGTGCTAGAGATTCGGCGGTAGCGGGAGGATCCCCAGAGACCCAGTACTTC.

In regard to this clonotype: A much larger clone lies a single base off, so this may be a read error. The chain links TRBV7-2 to TRBJ2-1, with D perhaps TRBD2 (5 bases). Germline CDR1 SGHTA, CDR2 FQGNSA. The germline V and J ends were trimmed by 5 bases and 8 bases, with 13 bases remaining between them. The CDR3 is 13 amino acids. CDR3 sequence (DNA): TGTGCCAGCAGCCGGACTTTATACGATGAGCAGTTCTTC. It codes for CASSRTLYDEQFF.

This clonotype was counted at least ten times. The chain carries TRBV20-1 and TRBJ2-7, with D possibly matching TRBD1 (5 bases). CDR1 is DFQATT and CDR2 is SNEGSKA in the germline V gene (reference sequence). V lost 4 bases, J lost 7 bases, and 17 bases lay in between. The CDR3 is made up of 13 amino acids. The CDR3 DNA follows: TGCAGTGCTATAGGGGCCCTTCAGGGAGAGCAGTACTTC. Translation: CSAIGALQGEQYF.

There are many counts of this clonotype. The genes are TRBV7-6 and TRBJ2-1, with D possibly TRBD2 on 5 matching bases. CDR3 length: 12 amino acids. V was cut by 5 bases and J by 6 bases, with 8 bases left in between. Germline CDR1 reads SGHVS; CDR2 reads FNYEAQ. The DNA for the CDR3 is TGTGCCAGCAGCACGGGGAGCAATGAGCAGTTCTTC. The encoded protein is CASSTGSNEQFF. Full variable domain (remainder filled in from reference TRBV7-6 and TRBJ2-1): GAGVSQSPRYKVTKRGQDVALRCDPISGHVSLYWYRQALGQGPEFLTYFNYEAQQDKSGLPNDRFSAERPEGSISTLTIQRTEQRDSAMYRCASSTGSNEQFFGPGTRLTVL.

The sample holds many counts of this clonotype. The chain uses TRBV28 and TRBJ1-1; 8 nucleotides align to TRBD1. The CDR3 is 15 amino acids. The germline CDR1 and CDR2 sequences are MDHEN and SYDVKM. The V segment lost 7 bases and the J segment 7 bases; nucleotides outside the gene matches: 14. The CDR3 reads CASIRGGTGAGEAFF. The CDR3, as DNA: TGTGCCAGCATCCGCGGGGGGACAGGCGCGGGTGAAGCTTTCTTT. The full variable domain, its missing parts supplied by reference TRBV28 and TRBJ1-1, is DVKVTQSSRYLVKRTGEKVFLECVQDMDHENMFWYRQDPGLGLRLIYFSYDVKMKEKGDIPEGYSVSREKKERFSLILESASTNQTSMYLCASIRGGTGAGEAFFGQGTRLTVV.

In this sample, this clonotype turned up a few times. V and J are TRBV20-1 and TRBJ1-5; 8 positions match TRBD1. CDR3 length: 17 amino acids. Germline-derived CDR1 and CDR2 are DFQATT and SNEGSKA (reference sequence). V trimming: 1 base; J trimming: 0 bases; junction bases outside the gene matches: 8. CDR3 DNA: TGCAGTGCTAGAGGCGGACAGGGCGGGGATAGCAATCAGCCCCAGCATTTT. Its translation: CSARGGQGGDSNQPQHF.

This clonotype has a count of ten or more. The chain carries TRBV12-3 or TRBV12-4 and TRBJ2-2; D ambiguous. The CDR3 totals 13 residues. The V and J ends lost 1 base and 6 bases respectively, with 6 bases between them. CDR3 nucleotide sequence: TGTGCCAGCAGTTTAGTGGGTCCCGGGGAGCTGTTTTTT. Translation: CASSLVGPGELFF.

This clonotype showed up many times. V is TRBV27 and J is TRBJ1-2; D is perhaps TRBD1 (6 bases). The V gene's germline CDR1 is MNHEY and CDR2 SMNVEV (reference sequence). The V and J ends lost 6 bases and 7 bases respectively, with 21 bases between them. This CDR3 region has 15 residues. CDR3 in amino acids: CASSQSGVLSFGYTF. The CDR3 coding sequence is TGTGCCAGCAGCCAGTCAGGGGTCCTATCTTTTGGCTACACCTTC.

This clonotype has at least ten counts. This sequence joins TRBV12-3 or TRBV12-4 and TRBJ1-6; D is unclear. CDR3 size: 12 residues. Trimming took 1 base from V and 14 from J, leaving 9 bases between them. The CDR3 sequence: CASSLESWTLHF. The CDR3 DNA sequence: TGTGCCAGCAGTTTAGAGTCGTGGACCCTCCACTTT.

The gene calls are TRBV6-5 and TRBJ2-7, with 13 bases identical to TRBD2. Germline V CDR1 and CDR2: MNHEY, SVGAGI. The CDR3 sequence is 17 residues long. With V trimmed by 0 bases and J by 6 bases, 8 bases remained unmatched. This CDR3 reads CASSYSSLAGGPREQYF. The CDR3 nucleotides are TGTGCCAGCAGTTACTCGTCACTAGCGGGAGGGCCGCGCGAGCAGTACTTC.

Ten or more counts support this clonotype. This rearrangement joins TRBV12-3 or TRBV12-4 to TRBJ1-1, with a weak D call TRBD1 (5 bases). Trimming removed 5 bases at V and 1 base at J, with 17 bases between. This CDR3 is 16 amino acids long. CDR3: CASSLGAAQTNTEAFF. Here the CDR3 DNA reads TGTGCCAGCAGTCTAGGGGCCGCACAGACGAACACTGAAGCTTTCTTT.

The chain recombines TRBV4-3 with TRBJ2-3; D is possibly TRBD1 (6 bases). V gave up 0 bases and J gave up 7 bases, with 20 bases separating them. CDR1 and CDR2 from the germline V gene are LGHNA and YSLEER. The length of the CDR3 is 17 residues. CDR3 nucleotide sequence: TGCGCCAGCAGCCAAGAAGTACCACAGGGAAAAGGGCATACGCAGTATTTT. Residues: CASSQEVPQGKGHTQYF.

In this sample, this clonotype turned up many times. V is TRBV5-1 and J is TRBJ2-1, with 7 bases aligning to TRBD2. V lost 7 bases, J lost 10 bases, and 14 bases stayed unmatched. Germline V lookup: CDR1 SGHRS, CDR2 YFSETQ. This CDR3 comprises 14 residues. DNA for the CDR3: TGCGCCAGCGAAGAAGGGCTAGCGGATAAAGAGCAGTTCTTC. This codes for CASEEGLADKEQFF.